This T cell receptor beta chain was documented in a study of T-cell reconstitution after alpha-beta-depleted transplantation in children. Findings of the study overall: Diversity of TCRbeta at day 60 was high in some patients, arising from surviving recipient T cells and thymic progenitors.

The CDR3 spans 10 residues. Germline loops: CDR1 DFQATT, CDR2 SNEGSKA (reference sequence). Between the trimmed V and J ends, which lost 1 base and 9 bases, there was a span of 4 bases. Points on this clonotype: Its antigen is unknown.

Construction of the TCRbeta library involved unique molecular identifiers. From the PCR reads, TCRdb called clonotypes with MiXCR, one entry per CDR3 protein. Of fewer than 700,000 distinct CDR3 sequences detected, about 23% appear once; the ten largest clones hold over 12%. The chain joins TRBV20-1 to TRBJ2-1; D call uncertain. The sequence was obtained from a boy in the first two years of life who had a stem cell transplant for acute myeloid leukemia, so the T cells may come from the graft donor. The sample was PBMCs, mostly from graft donor cells, taken 360 days after TCRalphabeta/CD19-depleted stem cell transplant. CDR3 in amino acids: CSARVAEQFF. Here the CDR3 DNA reads TGCAGTGCTAGAGTTGCTGAGCAGTTCTTC.